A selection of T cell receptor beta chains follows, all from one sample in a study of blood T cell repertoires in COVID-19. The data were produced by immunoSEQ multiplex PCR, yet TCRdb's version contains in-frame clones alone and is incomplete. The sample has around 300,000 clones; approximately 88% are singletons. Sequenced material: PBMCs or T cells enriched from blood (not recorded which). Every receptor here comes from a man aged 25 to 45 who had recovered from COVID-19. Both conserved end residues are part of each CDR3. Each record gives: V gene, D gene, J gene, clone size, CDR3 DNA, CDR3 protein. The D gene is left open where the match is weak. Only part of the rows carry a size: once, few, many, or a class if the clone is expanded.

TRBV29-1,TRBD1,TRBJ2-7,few,TGCAGCGTTTCAGGACAGGGAGGATACGAGCAGTACTTC,CSVSGQGGYEQYF
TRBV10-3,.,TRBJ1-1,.,TGTGCCATCAGTGAAGCAGGGGCAAACACTGAAGCTTTCTTT,CAISEAGANTEAFF
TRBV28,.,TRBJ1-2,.,TGTGCCAGCAGTTCGCAGGACAGCTCTATCGGTGGCTACACCTTC,CASSSQDSSIGGYTF
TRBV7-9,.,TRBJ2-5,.,TGTGCCAGCAGCTTATCGTTGGAGACCCAGTACTTC,CASSLSLETQYF
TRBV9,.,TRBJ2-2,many,TGTGCCAGCCGGCGGGACAGTAACACCGGGGAGCTGTTTTTT,CASRRDSNTGELFF
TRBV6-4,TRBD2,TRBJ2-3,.,TGTGCCAGCAGTGATACTAGCGGGGGCGCGACAGATACGCAGTATTTT,CASSDTSGGATDTQYF
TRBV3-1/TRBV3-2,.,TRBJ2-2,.,TGTGCCAGCAGCCAAGACTTAACGAACACCGGGGAGCTGTTTTTT,CASSQDLTNTGELFF
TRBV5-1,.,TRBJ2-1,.,TGCGCCAGCAGCTTGGGGGGCTATGAGCAGTTCTTC,CASSLGGYEQFF
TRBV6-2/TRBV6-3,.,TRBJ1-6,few,TGTGCCAGCAGTTACATCGGGGCGCCGGGGGATTCACCCCTCCACTTT,CASSYIGAPGDSPLHF
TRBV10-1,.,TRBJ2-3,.,TGCGCCAGCAGTGAGACTATGGGAGCAGATACGCAGTATTTT,CASSETMGADTQYF
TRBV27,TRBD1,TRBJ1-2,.,TGTGCCAGCAGCCTGTTGGGACAGGGAGGGCATGGCTACACCTTC,CASSLLGQGGHGYTF
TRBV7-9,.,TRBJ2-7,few,TGTGCCAGCAGCCCCATGGAAAGGAGCTACGAGCAGTACTTC,CASSPMERSYEQYF
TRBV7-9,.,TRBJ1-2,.,TGTGCCAGCAGCTTCCTCAGGGTTTCCAACACCTTC,CASSFLRVSNTF
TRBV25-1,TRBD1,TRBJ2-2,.,TGTGCCAGCAGTGCCTCAACAGGGGGAGCGAACACCGGGGAGCTGTTTTTT,CASSASTGGANTGELFF
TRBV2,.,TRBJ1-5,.,TGTGCCAGCAGCAATACAGGAGATTATAGCAATCAGCCCCAGCATTTT,CASSNTGDYSNQPQHF
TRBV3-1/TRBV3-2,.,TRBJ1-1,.,TGTGCCAGCAGCCAGGGTCGGAGGACTGAAGCTTTCTTT,CASSQGRRTEAFF
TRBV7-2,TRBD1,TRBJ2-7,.,TGTGCCAGCAGCTTAGCCGGGACAGGGGGCTACGAGCAGTACTTC,CASSLAGTGGYEQYF
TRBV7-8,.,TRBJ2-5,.,TGTGCCAGCAGCTTAGGACTAAGGGAGACCCAGTACTTC,CASSLGLRETQYF
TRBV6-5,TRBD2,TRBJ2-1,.,TGTGCCAGCAGTTACGGGACTAGCGGGGGGAAGGAGCAGTTCTTC,CASSYGTSGGKEQFF
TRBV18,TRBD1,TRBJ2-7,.,TGTGCCAGCTCACCACAAAGACAGGGGGCGAGGGAGCAGTACTTC,CASSPQRQGAREQYF
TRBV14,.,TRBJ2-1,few,TGTGCCAGCAGCCTCGGGAACAGGGCGAATGAGCAGTTCTTC,CASSLGNRANEQFF
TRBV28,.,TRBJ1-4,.,TGTGCCAGCACCCCTAGCGGGGCTAGCGGTGAAAAACTGTTTTTT,CASTPSGASGEKLFF
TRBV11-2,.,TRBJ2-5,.,TGTGCCAGCAGCTTCAGACTACAAGAGACCCAGTACTTC,CASSFRLQETQYF
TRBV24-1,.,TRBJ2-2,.,TGTGCCACCAGTGAATCAGGAGGGACCGGGGAGCTGTTTTTT,CATSESGGTGELFF
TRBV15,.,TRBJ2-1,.,TGTGCCACCAGCAGATCCCGAGGCAATGAGCAGTTCTTC,CATSRSRGNEQFF
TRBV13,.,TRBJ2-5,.,TGTGCCAGCAGCACGGGGTGGGACCAGTACTTC,CASSTGWDQYF
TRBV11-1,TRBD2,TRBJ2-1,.,TGTGCCAGCTACCGGACTAGCGGGGGTCAAAATGAGCAGTTCTTC,CASYRTSGGQNEQFF
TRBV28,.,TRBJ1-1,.,TGTGCCAGCAGTCCAGGGGTAGTGGTAACTGAAGCTTTCTTT,CASSPGVVVTEAFF
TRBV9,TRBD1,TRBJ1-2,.,TGTGCCAGCAGCCCTACACCGGACAGGAACTATGGCTACACCTTC,CASSPTPDRNYGYTF